The source of this T cell receptor (beta chain) is a study of T cells in localized non-small cell lung cancer. Profiling relied on immunoSEQ multiplex PCR, and the TCRdb table lists in-frame clones only, not all of them. In the table there are approximately 37,000 clones, about 87% of which are singletons. Germline-derived CDR1 and CDR2 are LNHDA and SQIVND (reference sequence). V lost 9 bases, J lost 4 bases, and 3 bases stayed unmatched. CDR3 size: 13 residues. For this clone: The target antigen is unknown.

Study results and limitations: The study sequenced only one region of the tumor. As a result, intratumor heterogeneity could not be excluded and remains possible.

The starting material was peripheral blood, obtained before any cancer treatment. This TCR was recovered from a man aged 18 to 50 with stage I lung adenocarcinoma. The chain links TRBV19 to TRBJ1-5, with TRBD1 matching 10 bases. The CDR3, as DNA: TGTGCCAGCCGGGACAGGGGTAATCAGCCCCAGCATTTT. Encoded protein: CASRDRGNQPQHF.